One and the same sample provided the 32 T cell receptor beta chains below, sequenced in a study of T-cell memory formation after mild COVID-19. TCRdb re-analysed the 5' RACE reads in MiXCR, keeping a single row per CDR3 protein. The sample records 340,000 or so distinct CDR3 sequences, 13% being singletons. The sequencing input was PBMCs or a T cell subset sorted from them (not recorded which). The receptors were sampled from a man aged 18 to 29 who had mild COVID-19 (a few samples of this study predate the infection). Cell type and time point are not known.

This clonotype was detected only a few times. The chain has TRBV18 and TRBJ1-5; TRBD1 is a possible D gene (5 bases). This CDR3 is 14 amino acids long. Germline assignment: CDR1 KGHSH and CDR2 LQKENI. The V and J ends lost 4 bases and 3 bases respectively, with 10 bases between them. The CDR3 protein is CASSQGSINQPQHF. As DNA, the CDR3 is TGTGCCAGCTCACAGGGGTCAATCAATCAGCCCCAGCATTTT.

The rearrangement links TRBV7-3 to TRBJ2-7; 10 bases are shared with TRBD2. Germline CDR1 reads SGHTA; CDR2 reads FQGTGA. The junction had 9 bases not matched to a gene; V was cut back by 5 bases and J by 5 bases. The length of the CDR3 is 15 residues. The CDR3 spells CASSEAGGPGHEQYF. The DNA of the CDR3 is TGTGCCAGCAGCGAAGCGGGGGGGCCAGGCCACGAGCAGTACTTC.

This chain connects TRBV2 to TRBJ2-3; D is possibly TRBD2 (5 bases). This CDR3 comprises 11 residues. Trimming pared 6 bases from V and 11 bases from J, leaving 12 bases between. CDR1 and CDR2 from the germline V gene are SNHLY and FYNNEI. CDR3 loop: CASRTLDVQYF. CDR3 bases: TGTGCCAGCAGGACACTAGATGTGCAGTATTTT. Together with reference TRBV2 and TRBJ2-3, the CDR3 gives the full variable domain: EPEVTQTPSHQVTQMGQEVILRCVPISNHLYFYWYRQILGQKVEFLVSFYNNEISEKSEIFDDQFSVERPDGSNFTLKIRSTKLEDSAMYFCASRTLDVQYFGPGTRLTVL.

V is TRBV7-9 and J is TRBJ1-1; D possibly corresponds to TRBD1 (6 bases). The CDR3 contains 14 residues. V lost 1 base, J lost 4 bases, and 10 bases lay in between. The germline V gene encodes CDR1 SEHNR and CDR2 FQNEAQ (reference sequence). The CDR3 sequence is CASSLVVGGTEAFF. DNA for the CDR3: TGTGCCAGCAGCTTAGTTGTAGGGGGCACTGAAGCTTTCTTT.

This clonotype occurred a few times. The rearrangement joins TRBV12-3 or TRBV12-4 to TRBJ2-7, with no clear D. This CDR3 contains 13 residues. Deletions cut 7 bases from V and 1 base from J, with 11 bases between. The CDR3 is CASTSAVSYEQYF. CDR3 DNA: TGTGCCAGCACCTCGGCGGTATCCTACGAGCAGTACTTC.

In regard to this clonotype: Just one base apart from a much larger clone, this may be a read error. The V gene is TRBV20-1, the J gene TRBJ1-5; D perhaps matches TRBD1 (5 bases). The germline gives CDR1 DFQATT, CDR2 SNEGSKA (reference sequence). The germline V and J ends were trimmed by 0 bases and 2 bases, with 5 bases remaining between them. This CDR3 has 13 amino acids. For the CDR3, the DNA is TGCAGTGCTAGAGAAGGGGGCAATCAGCCCCAGCATTTT. The encoded protein is CSAREGGNQPQHF.

The chain has TRBV7-9 and TRBJ2-7; 10 nucleotides agree with TRBD1. Germline values: CDR1 SEHNR, CDR2 FQNEAQ (reference sequence). The CDR3 loop spans 15 amino acids. Unmatched junction bases numbered 7, after V lost 2 bases and J lost 6 bases. CDR3 residues: CASSLFGQGGGEQYF. DNA of the CDR3: TGTGCCAGCAGCTTATTCGGACAGGGGGGCGGCGAGCAGTACTTC.

V usage is TRBV9 and J usage is TRBJ1-4, with D possibly being TRBD1 (5 bases). The CDR3 loop spans 16 amino acids. V was clipped by 4 bases and J by 0 bases, with 13 bases between them. CDR1 and CDR2 (germline): SGDLS, YYNGEE. The CDR3 region is CASSRRGTPTNEKLFF. CDR3 sequence (DNA): TGTGCCAGCAGCAGACGGGGCACGCCAACTAATGAAAAACTGTTTTTT.

This clonotype was observed a handful of times. The chain joins TRBV5-1 to TRBJ2-1, with 10 bases lining up with TRBD2. CDR1 and CDR2 from the germline V gene are SGHRS and YFSETQ. CDR3 length: 18 residues. V was clipped by 0 bases and J by 3 bases; unmatched bases: 9. This CDR3 reads CASSLEGSGLAVYNEQFF. CDR3 sequence (DNA): TGCGCCAGCAGCTTGGAGGGTTCAGGACTAGCGGTCTACAATGAGCAGTTCTTC.

This clonotype was recorded a few times. The chain recombines TRBV7-2 with TRBJ2-4; TRBD1 matches at 7 bases. V trimming: 3 bases; J trimming: 8 bases; junction bases outside the gene matches: 4. Germline V gives CDR1 SGHTA, CDR2 FQGNSA. The CDR3 runs 13 residues. As DNA, the CDR3 is TGTGCCAGCAGCTTCAACAGGGGAGACATTCAGTACTTC. This sequence encodes CASSFNRGDIQYF.

Only a few counts were recorded for this clonotype. The gene calls are TRBV19 and TRBJ1-3; TRBD1 matches at 7 bases. Germline CDR1 and CDR2: LNHDA and SQIVND (reference sequence). V was clipped by 10 bases and J by 0 bases; unmatched bases: 12. This CDR3 spans 16 amino acids. The chain's CDR3 is CATHRTGPSSGNTIYF. CDR3 nucleotide sequence: TGTGCCACTCACCGGACAGGACCATCCTCTGGAAACACCATATATTTT.

This clonotype has more than one count but fewer than ten. V and J are TRBV7-2 and TRBJ2-5, with unresolved D. The V gene's germline CDR1 is SGHTA and CDR2 FQGNSA. The ends were cut back, 5 bases at V and 5 bases at J, with 12 bases in the middle. The CDR3 is 13 amino acids. DNA of the CDR3: TGTGCCAGCAGCCTGAATTTTCGGGAGACCCAGTACTTC. Translating it yields CASSLNFRETQYF. The full variable domain, in which reference TRBV7-2 and TRBJ2-5 provide the parts outside the CDR3, is GAGVSQSPSNKVTEKGKDVELRCDPISGHTALYWYRQSLGQGLEFLIYFQGNSAPDKSGLPSDRFSAERTGGSVSTLTIQRTQQEDSAVYLCASSLNFRETQYFGPGTRLLVL.

The V gene is TRBV24-1, the J gene TRBJ2-5; D call uncertain. Deletions cut 3 bases from V and 14 bases from J, with 12 bases between. The length of the CDR3 is 11 residues. The germline V gene has CDR1 KGHDR and CDR2 SFDVKD. The CDR3 DNA sequence: TGTGCCACCAGTGATGCGGTGGATGGATACTTC. Protein: CATSDAVDGYF.

This clonotype was seen only a few times. The chain is built from TRBV4-3 and TRBJ2-1; the D is unclear. CDR1 and CDR2 from the germline V gene are LGHNA and YSLEER. V dropped 4 bases and J dropped 5 bases, with 15 bases sitting between them. The CDR3 is made up of 15 amino acids. Written as DNA, the CDR3 is TGCGCCAGCAGCCCGAGTATTATTCCAAACAATGAGCAGTTCTTC. This sequence encodes CASSPSIIPNNEQFF.

The J gene is TRBJ1-1, the V gene TRBV20-1; maybe TRBD1 (5 bases). V lost 3 bases to trimming and J lost 4 bases, with 12 bases between them. CDR3 length: 13 amino acids. CDR1 and CDR2 from the germline V gene are DFQATT and SNEGSKA (reference sequence). The chain's CDR3 is CSASGGSGTEAFF. The CDR3 region has the DNA TGCAGTGCTAGCGGGGGGTCGGGCACTGAAGCTTTCTTT.

The chain links TRBV5-1 to TRBJ1-3; maybe TRBD1 (5 bases). The CDR3 spans 15 residues. Trimming pared 4 bases from V and 0 bases from J, leaving 11 bases between. Germline CDR1 is SGHRS and CDR2 is YFSETQ. The CDR3 here is CASSGGASSGNTIYF. CDR3 coding DNA: TGCGCCAGCAGCGGAGGGGCCAGCTCTGGAAACACCATATATTTT.

This clonotype was counted only a few times. The rearrangement uses TRBV7-2 and TRBJ2-7; possible D gene TRBD1, 6 bases. V lost 1 base and J lost 9, with 13 bases in between. Germline CDR1 is SGHTA and CDR2 is FQGNSA. The CDR3 is made up of 13 amino acids. CDR3 nucleotide sequence: TGTGCCAGCAGCTTAGGGGGGCCGGAGCGGCAGTACTTC. Its translation is CASSLGGPERQYF.

In this sample, this clonotype turned up a few times. The CDR3 sequence is CASSWGPLSTEAFF. The DNA of the CDR3 is TGTGCCAGCAGCTGGGGACCGCTATCCACTGAAGCTTTCTTT. The chain employs TRBV11-2 and TRBJ1-1, with D perhaps TRBD1 (5 bases). There are 14 residues in the CDR3. Germline loops: CDR1 SGHAT, CDR2 FQNNGV. Trimming left V 4 bases short and J 4 bases short, with 13 bases between.

The chain couples TRBV7-9 to TRBJ1-1, with D unresolved. Germline CDR1 reads SEHNR; CDR2 reads FQNEAQ (reference sequence). The CDR3 covers 12 residues. The ends were cut back, 3 bases at V and 1 base at J, with 3 bases in the middle. The CDR3 DNA sequence: TGTGCCAGCAGCTTTGAGAACACTGAAGCTTTCTTT. It specifies CASSFENTEAFF.

This clonotype was counted ten times or more. The CDR3 DNA follows: TGTGCCAGCAGCGTCTCCGGGACTAGCGAAGAGACCCAGTACTTC. Translated: CASSVSGTSEETQYF. The genes are TRBV9 and TRBJ2-5; 10 positions agree with TRBD2. The germline V gene has CDR1 SGDLS and CDR2 YYNGEE. V was pared by 2 bases and J by 3 bases, with 4 bases of the junction left unmatched. CDR3 length: 15 residues.

This clonotype has more than one count but fewer than ten. This chain joins TRBV12-3 or TRBV12-4 and TRBJ2-2, with D possibly matching TRBD1 (5 bases). V was shortened by 3 bases and J by 4 bases, with 15 bases between the two germline ends. This CDR3 is built from 16 residues. CDR3 DNA sequence: TGTGCCAGCAGTTTTGAAAGCACAGGCCCCACCGGGGAGCTGTTTTTT. It is translated as CASSFESTGPTGELFF.

The chain has TRBV3-1 and TRBJ1-6, with D hard to call. The CDR3 runs to 16 residues. CDR1 LGHDT and CDR2 YNNKEL come from the germline V gene (reference sequence). The V end was cut by 0 bases, the J end by 4 bases, with 10 bases between. CDR3 nucleotides: TGTGCCAGCAGCCAAGAAGGTGGCACTTATAATTCACCCCTCCACTTT. Protein sequence: CASSQEGGTYNSPLHF.

The genes are TRBV4-2 and TRBJ2-1, with D possibly TRBD1 on 6 matching bases. The CDR3 has 16 amino acids. In germline, CDR1 is LGHNA, CDR2 YNFKEQ. V was clipped by 0 bases and J by 0 bases, with 9 bases between them. CDR3 sequence (DNA): TGTGCCAGCAGCCAAGAAGCCAGGGGCTCCTACAATGAGCAGTTCTTC. Translation: CASSQEARGSYNEQFF.

This clonotype was counted between two and nine times. The chain uses TRBV20-1 and TRBJ2-7, with TRBD1 matching 8 bases. The CDR3 contains 14 residues. V lost 1 base and J lost 3; bases outside the gene matches: 5. Germline V CDR1 and CDR2: DFQATT, SNEGSKA (reference sequence). The DNA of the CDR3 is TGCAGTGCTAGAGGCCCGGGACAGGTCTACGAGCAGTACGTC. Amino acid sequence: CSARGPGQVYEQYV.

The chain employs TRBV4-2 and TRBJ2-1; the D is unclear. Germline V CDR1 and CDR2: LGHNA, YNFKEQ. Trimming removed 0 bases at V and 6 bases at J, with 15 bases between. CDR3 length: 16 amino acids. CDR3 in DNA: TGTGCCAGCAGCCAAGAGGAGTCTAGTTACGGCAATGAGCAGTTCTTC. Protein sequence: CASSQEESSYGNEQFF.

The sample holds one count of this clonotype. CDR3 in DNA: TGTGCCAGCAGCGATCAGACAGGGTACCGAAACACTGAAGCTTTCTTT. Amino acid sequence: CASSDQTGYRNTEAFF. The chain employs TRBV5-6 and TRBJ1-1; 7 bases align to TRBD1. The V and J ends lost 4 bases and 2 bases, in that order; junction bases with no gene match: 11. Germline CDR1 reads SGHDT; CDR2 reads YYEEEE. The CDR3 runs to 16 residues. The full variable domain, completed using reference TRBV5-6 and TRBJ1-1, is DAGVTQSPTHLIKTRGQQVTLRCSPKSGHDTVSWYQQALGQGPQFIFQYYEEEERQRGNFPDRFSGHQFPNYSSELNVNALLLGDSALYLCASSDQTGYRNTEAFFGQGTRLTVV.

This chain joins TRBV15 and TRBJ1-5; no definite D call. Germline CDR1 LNHNV, CDR2 YYDKDF (reference sequence). The CDR3 covers 13 residues. V was shortened by 1 base and J by 9 bases, with 10 bases between the two germline ends. CDR3 in amino acids: CATSRGLGMPQHF. The CDR3 nucleotides are TGTGCCACCAGCAGAGGCCTCGGGATGCCCCAGCATTTT.

The genes are TRBV6-2 or TRBV6-3 and TRBJ1-5; D gene unclear. The germline CDR1 and CDR2 sequences are MNHEY and SVGEGT. The V gene lost 0 bases and the J gene lost 0 bases, with 9 bases spanning the gap. CDR3 length equals 16 residues. The CDR3 coding sequence is TGTGCCAGCAGTTACTCGCGGAGGGATAGCAATCAGCCCCAGCATTTT. This codes for CASSYSRRDSNQPQHF.

This clonotype was counted between two and nine times. The rearrangement links TRBV11-2 to TRBJ2-1, with 7 bases identical to TRBD2. V lost 4 bases and J lost 8; bases outside the gene matches: 11. This CDR3 is 15 amino acids long. Germline V gives CDR1 SGHAT, CDR2 FQNNGV. CDR3 sequence: CASSSSGDYSHEQFF. The CDR3 nucleotides are TGTGCCAGCAGCTCTAGTGGGGACTATAGTCATGAGCAGTTCTTC.

Many counts were recorded for this clonotype. The rearrangement joins TRBV6-2 or TRBV6-3 to TRBJ2-7; D might be TRBD1 or TRBD2, each matching 5 bases. This CDR3 is 15 amino acids long. V was clipped by 5 bases and J by 6 bases, with 20 bases between them. Germline V gene sequence: CDR1 MNHEY, CDR2 SVGEGT. The CDR3 DNA sequence: TGTGCCAGCAGTGACATCCAGGGTTCTGGGAGCGAGCAGTACGTC. Translating it yields CASSDIQGSGSEQYV.

This clonotype was detected a few times. The chain employs TRBV6-2 or TRBV6-3 and TRBJ2-7; 7 positions agree with TRBD2. This CDR3 is 14 amino acids long. V was pared by 6 bases and J by 2 bases, with 7 bases of the junction left unmatched. CDR1 is MNHEY, CDR2 SVGEGT, per germline. The CDR3 sequence: CASRRAGTTYEQYF. CDR3 bases: TGTGCCAGCAGGAGGGCCGGGACTACCTACGAGCAGTACTTC.

This clonotype was counted only a few times. The chain is built from TRBV7-9 and TRBJ2-2; D gene unclear. CDR1 and CDR2 from the germline V gene are SEHNR and FQNEAQ (reference sequence). There are 14 residues in the CDR3. Trimming pared 1 base from V and 5 bases from J, leaving 8 bases between. In nucleotides, the CDR3 is TGTGCCAGCAGCTTAGAAGTGACAACCGGGGAGCTGTTTTTT. This sequence encodes CASSLEVTTGELFF.